This T cell receptor (beta chain) was found in a study of Ad26.COV2.S vaccination and SARS-CoV-2 variants. On this clone: Its specificity is not known.

Germline loops: CDR1 SQVTM, CDR2 ANQGSEA. The CDR3 totals 16 residues. J was trimmed by 5 bases and V by 5 bases; bases with no gene match: 6. The repertoire was sequenced with immunoSEQ multiplex PCR; TCRdb's copy has only in-frame clones and lacks some. Here the sample spans some 480,000 clones, 87% being singletons. Findings and limits, study-wide: Spike-specific TCR breadth was greater in vaccine than placebo recipients.

Stated treatment: around 19 received Ad26.COV2.S at low or high dose, single or two shots; 5 received placebo; per-sample allocation not given. Day 63 following the first vaccine or placebo injection was when the samples were taken. This TCR derives from a person between 18 and 60 years old who received the Ad26.COV2.S COVID-19 vaccine or a placebo. The specimen comprised peripheral blood, sampled in a trial of Ad26.COV2.S vaccine versus placebo. The rearrangement links TRBV29-1 to TRBJ2-2; TRBD2 matches at 15 bases. CDR3 DNA: TGCAGCGTTAAGGGACTAGCGGGAGGAGGGACCGGGGAGCTGTTTTTT. Translation gives CSVKGLAGGGTGELFF.